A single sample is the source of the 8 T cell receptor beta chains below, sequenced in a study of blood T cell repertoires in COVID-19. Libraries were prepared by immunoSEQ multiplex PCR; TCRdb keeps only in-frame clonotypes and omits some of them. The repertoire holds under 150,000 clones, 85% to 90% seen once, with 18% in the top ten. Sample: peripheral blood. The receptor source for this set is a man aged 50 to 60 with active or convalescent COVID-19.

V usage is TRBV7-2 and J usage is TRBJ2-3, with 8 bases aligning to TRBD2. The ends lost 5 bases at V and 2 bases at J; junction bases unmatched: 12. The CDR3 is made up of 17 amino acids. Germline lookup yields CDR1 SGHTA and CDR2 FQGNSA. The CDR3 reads CASSRYGAGGTTDTQYF. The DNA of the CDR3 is TGTGCCAGCAGCCGCTACGGTGCGGGAGGTACCACAGATACGCAGTATTTT. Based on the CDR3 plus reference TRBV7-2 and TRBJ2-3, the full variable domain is GAGVSQSPSNKVTEKGKDVELRCDPISGHTALYWYRQSLGQGLEFLIYFQGNSAPDKSGLPSDRFSAERTGGSVSTLTIQRTQQEDSAVYLCASSRYGAGGTTDTQYFGPGTRLTVL.

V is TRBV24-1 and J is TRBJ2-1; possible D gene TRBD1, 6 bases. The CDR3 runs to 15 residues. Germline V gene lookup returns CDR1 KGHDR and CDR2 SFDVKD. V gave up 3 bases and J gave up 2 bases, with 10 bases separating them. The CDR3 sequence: CATSDGQLTYNEQFF. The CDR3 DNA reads TGTGCCACCAGTGATGGACAGTTGACCTACAATGAGCAGTTCTTC.

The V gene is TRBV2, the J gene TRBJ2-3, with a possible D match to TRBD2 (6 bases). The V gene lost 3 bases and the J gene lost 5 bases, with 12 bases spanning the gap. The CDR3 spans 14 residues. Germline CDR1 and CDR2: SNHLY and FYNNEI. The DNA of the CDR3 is TGTGCCAGCAGTGACTCACTAGCTGTAGATACGCAGTATTTT. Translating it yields CASSDSLAVDTQYF.

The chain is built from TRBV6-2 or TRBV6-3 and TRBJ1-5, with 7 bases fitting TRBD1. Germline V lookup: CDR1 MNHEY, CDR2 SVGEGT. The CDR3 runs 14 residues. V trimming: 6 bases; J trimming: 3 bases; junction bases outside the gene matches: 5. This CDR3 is CASSATGNNQPQHF. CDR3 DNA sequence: TGTGCCAGCAGCGCGACAGGGAACAATCAGCCCCAGCATTTT.

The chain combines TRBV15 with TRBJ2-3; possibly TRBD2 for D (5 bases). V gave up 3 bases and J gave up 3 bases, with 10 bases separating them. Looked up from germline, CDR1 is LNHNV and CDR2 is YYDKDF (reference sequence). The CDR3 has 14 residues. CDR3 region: CATSRGTRTDTQYF. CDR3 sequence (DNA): TGTGCCACCAGCAGGGGCACTAGAACAGATACGCAGTATTTT.

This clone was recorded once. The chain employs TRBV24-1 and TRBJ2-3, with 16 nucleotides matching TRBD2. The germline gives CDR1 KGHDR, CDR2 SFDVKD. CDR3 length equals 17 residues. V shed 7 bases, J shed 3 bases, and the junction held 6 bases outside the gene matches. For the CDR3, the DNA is TGTGCCACCAGCCCACCGGGACTAGCGGGGGGGACAGATACGCAGTATTTT. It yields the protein CATSPPGLAGGTDTQYF.

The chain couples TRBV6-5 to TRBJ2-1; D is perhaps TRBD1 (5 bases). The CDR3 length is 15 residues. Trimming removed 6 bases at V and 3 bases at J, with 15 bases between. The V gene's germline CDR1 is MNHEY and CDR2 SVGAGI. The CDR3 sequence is CASRRQLQVYNEQFF. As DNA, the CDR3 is TGTGCCAGCAGACGACAGCTACAAGTCTACAATGAGCAGTTCTTC.

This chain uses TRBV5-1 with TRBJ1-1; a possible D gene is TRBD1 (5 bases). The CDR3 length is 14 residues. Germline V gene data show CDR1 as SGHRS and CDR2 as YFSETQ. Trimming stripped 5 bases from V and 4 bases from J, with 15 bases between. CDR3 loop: CASSYPAGGTEAFF. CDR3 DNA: TGCGCCAGCAGTTACCCCGCGGGGGGCACTGAAGCTTTCTTT. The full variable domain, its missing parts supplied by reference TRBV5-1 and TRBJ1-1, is KAGVTQTPRYLIKTRGQQVTLSCSPISGHRSVSWYQQTPGQGLQFLFEYFSETQRNKGNFPGRFSGRQFSNSRSEMNVSTLELGDSALYLCASSYPAGGTEAFFGQGTRLTVV.